This T cell receptor beta chain emerged from a study of blood T cell repertoires in COVID-19 (TCRdb year 2020). With respect to the entire study: Collaborator samples came from the United States, Italy and Spain and covered acute and convalescent phases of COVID-19. The material from the prospective study consisted of cDNA or gDNA derived from T cells, B-cell-depleted T cells, or PBMCs. Sample metadata almost always included a de-identified subject ID, COVID-19 status, age in years and sex. Deeply sampled blood TCRbeta repertoires from subjects exposed to, actively infected with, or recovered from COVID-19 were included in the dataset. Where HLA class I and class II types were available, the types were taken from metadata supplied by the sample provider, not from assay-based typing. The samples were drawn from two sources: the first 160 participants of the ongoing ImmuneRACE study, and over 950 subjects contributed by 6 global collaborators. The repertoires were released in a freely available public database intended as a resource for research on the immune response to SARS-CoV-2.

TCRbeta CDR3 regions were amplified from genomic DNA by means of the immunoSEQ Assay, a bias-controlled multiplex PCR. Turning to the authors' computational methods: The number of nucleated cells in each sample was estimated from the amplification of reference gene primers within the assay. Sequence reads were collapsed and filtered to measure the absolute abundance of every unique TCRbeta CDR3 rearrangement. Productive Simpson clonality was computed per sample as the square root of Simpson's diversity index over productive rearrangements. This is the immuneACCESS table as TCRdb keeps it, with only in-frame sequences that have V and J called. A part of the clones is gone; compared with another copy, unresolved V genes explain less than half, and the rest is unexplained. That table gives V, J and clone size, and the DNA gave D and trimming. The sample table contains 90,000 to 130,000 clones; only one count was recorded for about 88% of them. The ten largest make up about 3.5% of the sample.

Concerning this clone itself: The clone's antigen remains unknown. Base-call qualities are not available, and no considerably larger clone is one nucleotide away.

Each collaborating institution followed its own protocols to collect whole blood in K2EDTA tubes. Collaborator samples were shipped for TCRbeta analysis as frozen whole blood, isolated PBMCs, or DNA extracted from either sample type. Findings and caveats that apply to the study as a whole: How much clinical and demographic metadata was included differed by source and by participant, and the metadata was provided uncurated.

The junction carries 3 bases between V and J, which are trimmed by 3 bases and 2 bases respectively. From the cysteine up to the phenylalanine, the CDR3 has a length of 12 residues. The sequence is cut down to CDR3 DNA, 36 bases in frame from base 1. Via the germline V gene, CDR1 is KGHDR and CDR2 SFDVKD. Sequencing was done on a sample of peripheral blood. This chain is built from TRBV24-1 and TRBJ2-5; the D gene cannot be named for sure. The TCR sequence derives from a woman in her forties or fifties with acute or convalescent COVID-19. The nucleotide sequence reads TGTGCCACCAGTGATCGTCAAGAGACCCAGTACTTC. This is translated as CATSDRQETQYF.